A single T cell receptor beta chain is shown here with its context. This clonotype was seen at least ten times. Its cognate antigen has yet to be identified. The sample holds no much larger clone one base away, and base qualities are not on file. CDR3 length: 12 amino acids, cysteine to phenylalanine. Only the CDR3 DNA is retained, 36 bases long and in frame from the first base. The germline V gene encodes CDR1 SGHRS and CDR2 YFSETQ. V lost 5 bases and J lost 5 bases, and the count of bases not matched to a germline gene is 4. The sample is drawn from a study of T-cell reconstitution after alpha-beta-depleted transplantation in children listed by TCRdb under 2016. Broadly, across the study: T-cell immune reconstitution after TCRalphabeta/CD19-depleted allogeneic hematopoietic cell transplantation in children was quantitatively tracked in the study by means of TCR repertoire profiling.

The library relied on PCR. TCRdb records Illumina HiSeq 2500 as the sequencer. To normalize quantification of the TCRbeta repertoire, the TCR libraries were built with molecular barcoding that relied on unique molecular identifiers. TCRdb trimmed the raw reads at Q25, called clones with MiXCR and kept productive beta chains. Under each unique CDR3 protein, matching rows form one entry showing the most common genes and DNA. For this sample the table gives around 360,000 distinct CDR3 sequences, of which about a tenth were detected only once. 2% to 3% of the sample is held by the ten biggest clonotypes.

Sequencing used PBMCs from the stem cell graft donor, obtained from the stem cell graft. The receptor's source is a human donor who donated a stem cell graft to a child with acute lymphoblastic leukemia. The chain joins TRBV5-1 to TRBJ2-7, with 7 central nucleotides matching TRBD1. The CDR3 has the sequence CASRGQSDEQYF. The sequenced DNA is TGCGCCAGCAGGGGACAGTCCGACGAGCAGTACTTC. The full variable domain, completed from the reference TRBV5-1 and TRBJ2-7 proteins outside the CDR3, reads KAGVTQTPRYLIKTRGQQVTLSCSPISGHRSVSWYQQTPGQGLQFLFEYFSETQRNKGNFPGRFSGRQFSNSRSEMNVSTLELGDSALYLCASRGQSDEQYFGPGTRLTVT.